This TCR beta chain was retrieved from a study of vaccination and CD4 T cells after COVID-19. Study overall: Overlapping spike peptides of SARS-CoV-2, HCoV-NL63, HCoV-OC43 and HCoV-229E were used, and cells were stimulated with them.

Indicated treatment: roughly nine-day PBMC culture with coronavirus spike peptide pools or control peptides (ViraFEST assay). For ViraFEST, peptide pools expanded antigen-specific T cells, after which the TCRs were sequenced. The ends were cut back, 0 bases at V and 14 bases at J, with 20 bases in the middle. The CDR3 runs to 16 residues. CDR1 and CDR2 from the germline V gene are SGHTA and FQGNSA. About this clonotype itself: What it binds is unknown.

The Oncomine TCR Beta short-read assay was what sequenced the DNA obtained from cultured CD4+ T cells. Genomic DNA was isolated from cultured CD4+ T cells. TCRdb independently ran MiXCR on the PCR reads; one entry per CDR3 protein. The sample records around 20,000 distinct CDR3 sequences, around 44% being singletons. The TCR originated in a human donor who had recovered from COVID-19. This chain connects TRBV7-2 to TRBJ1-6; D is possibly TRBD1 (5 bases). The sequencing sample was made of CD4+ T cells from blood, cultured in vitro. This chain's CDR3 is CASSLAGTRGLSTLHF. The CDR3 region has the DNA TGTGCCAGCAGCTTAGCGGGGACGAGGGGCCTTTCTACCCTCCACTTT.